These T cell receptor beta chains were read from a single sample in a study of metastatic and nonmetastatic thyroid tumors. TCRdb re-called clones from the PCR reads using MiXCR. This table holds 35,000 or so clones, 18% found once. The sample taken for sequencing was blood. The receptors were sampled from a male donor with papillary thyroid cancer or a benign thyroid nodule (not recorded which). Some clones in this sample may be carry-over from other donors' samples. The CDR3 runs from the conserved cysteine through the conserved F or W. Fields, in order: D gene, clone size, CDR3 length, V gene, J gene, CDR3 DNA, CDR3 protein. A D gene is named only where the DNA matches it firmly. A clone size is listed for some rows: how often the clone was seen (once, few, many), or a class if it is expanded.

d_gene: TRBD1
abundance: medium-sized
len: 15
v_gene: TRBV6-1
j_gene: TRBJ1-1
CDR3nt: TGTGCCAGCAGCGCAGCCGGGACAGGGAACACTGAAGCTTTCTTT
CDR3aa: CASSAAGTGNTEAFF

d_gene: TRBD1
abundance: many
len: 14
v_gene: TRBV12-3/TRBV12-4
j_gene: TRBJ1-2
CDR3nt: TGTGCCAGCAGTCGGGACAGATCTGGCTATGGCTACACCTTC
CDR3aa: CASSRDRSGYGYTF

d_gene: .
abundance: many
len: 14
v_gene: TRBV30
j_gene: TRBJ1-4
CDR3nt: TGTGCCTGGAACCGAGGGGGAACTAATGAAAAACTGTTTTTT
CDR3aa: CAWNRGGTNEKLFF

d_gene: .
abundance: many
len: 16
v_gene: TRBV29-1
j_gene: TRBJ2-1
CDR3nt: TGCAGCGCCGACAGGGCAAGAGGGGGGTTCTACAATGAGCAGTTCTTC
CDR3aa: CSADRARGGFYNEQFF

d_gene: TRBD1
abundance: many
len: 14
v_gene: TRBV15
j_gene: TRBJ1-1
CDR3nt: TGTGCCACCAGCAAGGGACAGGGGGCAATGGGAGCTTTCTTT
CDR3aa: CATSKGQGAMGAFF

d_gene: .
abundance: .
len: 14
v_gene: TRBV28
j_gene: TRBJ1-2
CDR3nt: TGTGCCAGCAGTTTAACAGTGGTTTTGTATGGCTACACCTTC
CDR3aa: CASSLTVVLYGYTF

d_gene: TRBD1
abundance: medium-sized
len: 16
v_gene: TRBV6-2/TRBV6-3
j_gene: TRBJ2-7
CDR3nt: TGTGCCAGCAGTCTAATCCCGGGACAGTACCTTTACGAGCAGTACTTC
CDR3aa: CASSLIPGQYLYEQYF

d_gene: .
abundance: many
len: 13
v_gene: TRBV18
j_gene: TRBJ1-5
CDR3nt: TGTGCCAGCTCACCAGGGAACGATCAGCCCCAGCATTTT
CDR3aa: CASSPGNDQPQHF

d_gene: .
abundance: .
len: 17
v_gene: TRBV15
j_gene: TRBJ2-1
CDR3nt: TGTGCCACCAGCAGAGATATGGGGGAGGCGGCCTACAATGAGCAGTTCTTC
CDR3aa: CATSRDMGEAAYNEQFF

d_gene: TRBD2
abundance: many
len: 14
v_gene: TRBV2
j_gene: TRBJ2-7
CDR3nt: TGTGCCAGCATGACCGGGACTAGCGGCCACGAGCAGTACTTC
CDR3aa: CASMTGTSGHEQYF

d_gene: .
abundance: .
len: 17
v_gene: TRBV11-1
j_gene: TRBJ2-1
CDR3nt: TGTGCCAGCAGCCCTTCCCTGGTACTCCCTTTCTTGGATGAGCAGTTCTTC
CDR3aa: CASSPSLVLPFLDEQFF

d_gene: TRBD2
abundance: many
len: 13
v_gene: TRBV19
j_gene: TRBJ2-7
CDR3nt: TGTGCCAGTACCATCGGGGAGGGCTACGAGCAGTACTTC
CDR3aa: CASTIGEGYEQYF

d_gene: TRBD1
abundance: many
len: 15
v_gene: TRBV7-9
j_gene: TRBJ1-1
CDR3nt: TGTGCCAGCAGCTTACGGGCAGGGGGGAACACTGAAGCTTTCTTT
CDR3aa: CASSLRAGGNTEAFF

d_gene: .
abundance: few
len: 17
v_gene: TRBV28
j_gene: TRBJ2-1
CDR3nt: TGTGCCAGCAGACCCGCTAAGGGCGGTAGGACCAGAAATGAGCAGTTCTTC
CDR3aa: CASRPAKGGRTRNEQFF

d_gene: .
abundance: .
len: 13
v_gene: TRBV7-2
j_gene: TRBJ1-2
CDR3nt: TGTGCCAGCAGCTTATTTGTTGTGGCCGGCTACACCTTC
CDR3aa: CASSLFVVAGYTF

d_gene: .
abundance: .
len: 13
v_gene: TRBV27
j_gene: TRBJ2-1
CDR3nt: TGTGCCAGCAGTTTATCATTCTACAATGAGCAGTTCTTC
CDR3aa: CASSLSFYNEQFF

d_gene: .
abundance: .
len: 12
v_gene: TRBV6-1
j_gene: TRBJ2-7
CDR3nt: TGTGCCAGCAGTAGTATCTCATACGAGCAGTACTTT
CDR3aa: CASSSISYEQYF

d_gene: .
abundance: many
len: 16
v_gene: TRBV3-1
j_gene: TRBJ1-3
CDR3nt: TGTGCCAGCAGCCCCCACGCAGGACCCTCTGGAAACACCATATATTTT
CDR3aa: CASSPHAGPSGNTIYF

d_gene: .
abundance: .
len: 16
v_gene: TRBV6-1
j_gene: TRBJ2-7
CDR3nt: TGTGCCAGCAGGGAGGGAAAGACTCTCCTTTCCGTCGAGCAGTACTTC
CDR3aa: CASREGKTLLSVEQYF

d_gene: .
abundance: many
len: 11
v_gene: TRBV20-1
j_gene: TRBJ2-7
CDR3nt: TGCAGTGCGAGGGGCCCAGTCGAGCAGTACTTC
CDR3aa: CSARGPVEQYF

d_gene: .
abundance: few
len: 13
v_gene: TRBV11-2
j_gene: TRBJ2-3
CDR3nt: TGTGCCAGCAGCGCGGCTCCTGGGGGTACGCAGTATTTT
CDR3aa: CASSAAPGGTQYF

d_gene: TRBD1
abundance: medium-sized
len: 14
v_gene: TRBV6-1
j_gene: TRBJ2-7
CDR3nt: TGTGCCAGCAACTTGGGACAGGAATATAACGAGCAGTACTTC
CDR3aa: CASNLGQEYNEQYF

d_gene: TRBD2
abundance: many
len: 15
v_gene: TRBV7-6
j_gene: TRBJ2-5
CDR3nt: TGTGCCAGCAGCCAAAGGACTAGCGTCAAAGAGACCCAGTACTTC
CDR3aa: CASSQRTSVKETQYF

d_gene: TRBD1
abundance: many
len: 15
v_gene: TRBV30
j_gene: TRBJ1-6
CDR3nt: TGTGCCTGGAGTGGGGACAGGGTCCTCGGATCACCCCTCCACTTT
CDR3aa: CAWSGDRVLGSPLHF

d_gene: TRBD2
abundance: .
len: 17
v_gene: TRBV7-6
j_gene: TRBJ2-2
CDR3nt: TGTGCCAGCAGCGCCGGACTAGCGGGAGATAATGCCGGGGAGCTGTTTTTT
CDR3aa: CASSAGLAGDNAGELFF

d_gene: TRBD2
abundance: .
len: 20
v_gene: TRBV13
j_gene: TRBJ2-7
CDR3nt: TGTGCCAGCAGCAAGTTCAAGACTAGCGGGAGGGCCGTTCCCACCTACGAGCAGTACTTC
CDR3aa: CASSKFKTSGRAVPTYEQYF

d_gene: .
abundance: many
len: 11
v_gene: TRBV3-1
j_gene: TRBJ2-7
CDR3nt: TGTGCCAGCAGCCCCGGCTACGAGCAGTACTTC
CDR3aa: CASSPGYEQYF

d_gene: .
abundance: many
len: 11
v_gene: TRBV5-1
j_gene: TRBJ2-1
CDR3nt: TGCGCCAGCAGCTTGAACAATGAGCAGTTCTTC
CDR3aa: CASSLNNEQFF

d_gene: .
abundance: many
len: 15
v_gene: TRBV7-9
j_gene: TRBJ1-6
CDR3nt: TGTGCCAGCAGCTTATCGGGGGAATCTAATTCACCCCTCCACTTT
CDR3aa: CASSLSGESNSPLHF

d_gene: .
abundance: .
len: 16
v_gene: TRBV4-1
j_gene: TRBJ2-3
CDR3nt: TGCGCCAGCAGCCCGGAGGGTAGCAGGGGCACTGATACGCAGTATTTT
CDR3aa: CASSPEGSRGTDTQYF

d_gene: .
abundance: many
len: 16
v_gene: TRBV28
j_gene: TRBJ2-1
CDR3nt: TGTGCCAGCAGTTTTAAGGAGGGTAGCTCCTACAATGAGCAGTTCTTC
CDR3aa: CASSFKEGSSYNEQFF